Listed here are 25 T cell receptor beta chains from one sample, sequenced in a study of T cells in Graves' hyperthyroidism and ophthalmopathy. RNA transcripts gave rise to amplified TCR beta CDR3 regions. An initial round of RT-PCR targeting the TCR CDR3 relied on the HTBI primer set. TCRdb fed the multiplex PCR reads into MiXCR, producing one record per CDR3 protein. The data show roughly 360,000 distinct CDR3 sequences, roughly 13% seen once. The sample taken for sequencing was blood. The receptor source for this set is a man aged 30-40 years with Graves' hyperthyroidism that later progressed to Graves' ophthalmopathy.

This chain links TRBV5-6 with TRBJ2-3; a weak D match, TRBD1 (5 bases). Germline values: CDR1 SGHDT, CDR2 YYEEEE. V was trimmed by 2 bases and J by 2 bases, leaving 9 bases between them. The CDR3 length is 14 residues. The CDR3 DNA reads as TGTGCCAGCAGCTTTAACAGGCCCACAGATACGCAGTATTTT. This gives the protein CASSFNRPTDTQYF. Supplemented by reference TRBV5-6 and TRBJ2-3, the full variable domain reads DAGVTQSPTHLIKTRGQQVTLRCSPKSGHDTVSWYQQALGQGPQFIFQYYEEEERQRGNFPDRFSGHQFPNYSSELNVNALLLGDSALYLCASSFNRPTDTQYFGPGTRLTVL.

The table lists this clonotype with a few counts. V is TRBV20-1 and J is TRBJ1-2; no firm D call. V dropped 2 bases and J dropped 2 bases, with 6 bases sitting between them. Germline assignment: CDR1 DFQATT and CDR2 SNEGSKA (reference sequence). This CDR3 has 12 residues. CDR3 bases: TGCAGTGCTAGACCCAGAAACTATGGCTACACCTTC. Protein sequence: CSARPRNYGYTF.

In its sample, this clonotype was seen many times. CDR3 nucleotides: TGTGCCAGCAGCTACCAGGGGGCTATGGATACGCAGTATTTT. Residues: CASSYQGAMDTQYF. This chain uses TRBV11-1 with TRBJ2-3; 8 bases match TRBD1. CDR3 length: 14 amino acids. Looked up from germline, CDR1 is SGHAT and CDR2 is FQDESV (reference sequence). Trimming removed 4 bases from V and 6 bases from J; junction bases left unmatched: 6. Full variable domain (remainder filled in from reference TRBV11-1 and TRBJ2-3): EAEVAQSPRYKITEKSQAVAFWCDPISGHATLYWYRQILGQGPELLVQFQDESVVDDSQLPKDRFSAERLKGVDSTLKIQPAELGDSAMYLCASSYQGAMDTQYFGPGTRLTVL.

A few counts support this clonotype. The chain combines TRBV6-1 with TRBJ2-4; TRBD2 agrees at 7 bases. Looked up from germline, CDR1 is MNHNS and CDR2 is SASEGT. Trimming removed 1 base from V and 8 bases from J; junction bases left unmatched: 5. The CDR3 extends over 14 amino acids. The CDR3 DNA sequence: TGTGCCAGCAGTGAAGGGGGGGGGGTGGACATTCAGTACTTC. Translating gives CASSEGGGVDIQYF.

This clonotype was seen many times. This sequence joins TRBV30 and TRBJ2-6; D is possibly TRBD2 (5 bases). The ends were cut back, 0 bases at V and 9 bases at J, with 9 bases in the middle. The germline V gene has CDR1 GTSNPN and CDR2 SVGIG (reference sequence). The CDR3 extends over 13 amino acids. CDR3 nucleotides: TGTGCCTGGAGTGTACTAGGGATCAACGTCCTGACTTTC. Amino acids: CAWSVLGINVLTF. The entire variable domain, with the rest obtained from reference TRBV30 and TRBJ2-6, is as follows: SQTIHQWPATLVQPVGSPLSLECTVEGTSNPNLYWYRQAAGRGLQLLFYSVGIGQISSEVPQNLSASRPQDRQFILSSKKLLLSDSGFYLCAWSVLGINVLTFGAGSRLTVL.

The chain combines TRBV7-6 with TRBJ2-2; D is uncertain. The CDR3 contains 15 residues. V lost 7 bases and J lost 6, with 18 bases in between. Germline V CDR1 and CDR2: SGHVS, FNYEAQ. The CDR3: CASNKVPMGAGELFF. CDR3 DNA sequence: TGTGCCAGCAACAAGGTCCCTATGGGCGCCGGGGAGCTGTTTTTT. The full variable domain, in which reference TRBV7-6 and TRBJ2-2 provide the parts outside the CDR3, is GAGVSQSPRYKVTKRGQDVALRCDPISGHVSLYWYRQALGQGPEFLTYFNYEAQQDKSGLPNDRFSAERPEGSISTLTIQRTEQRDSAMYRCASNKVPMGAGELFFGEGSRLTVL.

In its sample, this clonotype was seen many times. The chain links TRBV7-9 to TRBJ2-5; D perhaps matches TRBD2 (5 bases). The CDR3 is 15 amino acids. Germline-derived CDR1 and CDR2 are SEHNR and FQNEAQ (reference sequence). Trimming took off 1 base at V and 2 bases at J, with 11 bases between the two ends. CDR3 loop: CASSLVRRGQETQYF. The CDR3 region has the DNA TGTGCCAGCAGCTTAGTCAGACGGGGACAAGAGACCCAGTACTTC.

This clonotype was recorded at least ten times. The chain combines TRBV24-1 with TRBJ1-2, with a tentative D call TRBD1 (5 bases). The CDR3 loop spans 15 amino acids. V dropped 3 bases and J dropped 2 bases, with 12 bases sitting between them. The germline gives CDR1 KGHDR, CDR2 SFDVKD. This CDR3 reads CATSDGTPRNYGYTF. In DNA form, the CDR3 reads TGTGCCACCAGTGATGGGACGCCCAGGAACTATGGCTACACCTTC.

A word on this clonotype: A much larger clone is a single base away; this may be a read error. This sequence joins TRBV5-6 and TRBJ2-1; 9 bases match TRBD1. CDR1 SGHDT and CDR2 YYEEEE come from the germline V gene. The CDR3 consists of 16 residues. The CDR3 DNA reads as TGTGTCAGCAGCGGCCCCTGGGACAGGGTGAAAAATGAGCAGTTCTTC. It is translated as CVSSGPWDRVKNEQFF.

This clonotype showed up just a few times. The rearrangement joins TRBV30 to TRBJ2-5; maybe TRBD1 (6 bases). Trimming took off 3 bases at V and 5 bases at J, with 16 bases between the two ends. CDR3 length: 14 residues. CDR1 is GTSNPN and CDR2 is SVGIG in the germline V gene (reference sequence). CDR3 coding DNA: TGTGCCTGGAGGGTGGGGGCAGGGGTCGAGACCCAGTACTTC. Amino acid sequence: CAWRVGAGVETQYF.

The sample holds many counts of this clonotype. The gene calls are TRBV2 and TRBJ1-5; perhaps TRBD1 as D (5 bases). Germline V lookup: CDR1 SNHLY, CDR2 FYNNEI. V dropped 8 bases and J dropped 4 bases, with 12 bases sitting between them. This CDR3 contains 13 residues. This CDR3 reads CASGGIGNQPQHF. The DNA for the CDR3 is TGTGCCAGCGGGGGAATCGGTAATCAGCCCCAGCATTTT.

There are a few counts of this clonotype. The V gene is TRBV4-1, the J gene TRBJ1-2, with D possibly TRBD1 on 6 matching bases. The ends were cut back, 0 bases at V and 6 bases at J, with 11 bases in the middle. The CDR3 is 14 amino acids. Germline lookup yields CDR1 MGHRA and CDR2 YSYEKL. The chain's CDR3 is CASSQERGTDGYTF. The CDR3 region has the DNA TGCGCCAGCAGCCAAGAAAGGGGGACGGATGGCTACACCTTC.

There are many counts of this clonotype. The chain carries TRBV12-3 or TRBV12-4 and TRBJ1-1; D may be TRBD1 (5 bases). V was cut by 5 bases and J by 4 bases, with 14 bases left in between. The CDR3 sequence is 14 residues long. The CDR3 nucleotides are TGTGCCAGCAGTCCCCGGGGGAGCGGCACTGAAGCTTTCTTT. This translates into CASSPRGSGTEAFF.

This clonotype was seen only a few times. This chain connects TRBV28 to TRBJ2-7, with TRBD1 matching 8 bases. The CDR3 has 14 amino acids. V trimming: 6 bases; J trimming: 1 base; junction bases outside the gene matches: 5. Germline CDR1 is MDHEN and CDR2 is SYDVKM. CDR3 in amino acids: CASRGQVASYEQYF. The CDR3 coding sequence is TGTGCCAGCAGGGGACAGGTAGCATCCTACGAGCAGTACTTC.

This clonotype has at least ten counts. The chain links TRBV7-9 to TRBJ2-2, with D perhaps being TRBD1 or TRBD2 (5 bases each). Germline V gene lookup returns CDR1 SEHNR and CDR2 FQNEAQ (reference sequence). The ends were cut back, 2 bases at V and 7 bases at J, with 14 bases in the middle. The CDR3 totals 15 residues. This CDR3 is CASSLLGTGGGELFF. The CDR3 nucleotides are TGTGCCAGCAGCTTACTAGGGACGGGCGGCGGGGAGCTGTTTTTT. Combining the CDR3 with reference TRBV7-9 and TRBJ2-2 gives the whole variable domain DTGVSQNPRHKITKRGQNVTFRCDPISEHNRLYWYRQTLGQGPEFLTYFQNEAQLEKSRLLSDRFSAERPKGSFSTLEIQRTEQGDSAMYLCASSLLGTGGGELFFGEGSRLTVL.

This clonotype was detected many times. This chain uses TRBV7-9 with TRBJ1-1; the D is unclear. This CDR3 contains 14 residues. CDR1 SEHNR and CDR2 FQNEAQ come from the germline V gene (reference sequence). V lost 0 bases and J 0 bases, leaving 5 bases between the germline ends. The CDR3 DNA follows: TGTGCCAGCAGCTTAGCAGTCATGAACACTGAAGCTTTCTTT. Translating it yields CASSLAVMNTEAFF.

This clonotype has a count of ten or more. The V and J genes are TRBV2 and TRBJ2-3, with 12 bases aligning to TRBD2. The CDR3 length is 13 residues. Germline V gene data show CDR1 as SNHLY and CDR2 as FYNNEI. The J segment lost 5 bases and the V segment lost 6 bases, leaving 0 bases of the junction unmatched. This CDR3 reads CASRGLAGDTQYF. CDR3 nucleotide sequence: TGTGCCAGCAGGGGACTAGCGGGAGATACGCAGTATTTT.

The chain couples TRBV12-3 or TRBV12-4 to TRBJ1-2, with 8 bases identical to TRBD1. Trimming at V came to 3 bases and at J to 4 bases, leaving 4 bases not matched to a gene. The CDR3 sequence is 14 residues long. The CDR3 here is CASSFGTGSYGYTF. In DNA form, the CDR3 reads TGTGCCAGCAGTTTCGGGACAGGTTCCTATGGCTACACCTTC.

This clonotype was seen more than once but under ten times. Written as DNA, the CDR3 is TGTGCCAGCAGCCCCCCGACTAGGGTGGTCACCGGGGAGCTGTTTTTT. It translates to CASSPPTRVVTGELFF. J is TRBJ2-2 and V is TRBV5-5; tentatively, D is TRBD2 (6 bases). Trimming stripped 4 bases from V and 4 bases from J, with 17 bases between. The CDR3 has 16 amino acids. From germline, CDR1 is SGHKS and CDR2 YYEKEE (reference sequence).

V and J are TRBV4-1 and TRBJ1-2, with TRBD1 identical over 10 bases. The junction had 10 bases not matched to a gene; V was cut back by 1 base and J by 8 bases. The V gene's germline CDR1 is MGHRA and CDR2 YSYEKL. This CDR3 region has 16 residues. The CDR3 loop reads CASSQASPDRGYGYTF. CDR3 in DNA: TGCGCCAGCAGCCAAGCAAGCCCGGACAGGGGGTACGGCTACACCTTC.

In this sample, this clonotype turned up a few times. This may stem from a read error, because a much larger clone lies one nucleotide away. This rearrangement joins TRBV7-2 to TRBJ1-5; the D is unclear. The CDR3 totals 17 residues. From germline, CDR1 is SGHTA and CDR2 FQGNSA. The germline V and J ends were trimmed by 0 bases and 2 bases, with 14 bases remaining between them. The CDR3 coding sequence is TGTGCCAGCAGCTTAGCAGAGACGCCCCGGGGCAATCAGCCCCAGCATTTT. Protein product: CASSLAETPRGNQPQHF.

This clonotype was seen more than once but under ten times. This chain uses TRBV30 with TRBJ2-6, with D uncertain. V lost 2 bases and J 0 bases, leaving 17 bases between the germline ends. The CDR3 has 18 residues. Germline V gene lookup returns CDR1 GTSNPN and CDR2 SVGIG (reference sequence). CDR3 sequence reads: CAWSIESKRSSGANVLTF. The CDR3 nucleotides read TGTGCCTGGAGTATCGAGAGCAAAAGAAGCTCTGGGGCCAACGTCCTGACTTTC.

This clonotype was counted at least ten times. The CDR3: CASTRDSYEQYF. CDR3 nucleotide sequence: TGTGCCAGCACACGGGACAGCTACGAGCAGTACTTC. The chain couples TRBV11-2 to TRBJ2-7; 7 nucleotides match TRBD1. Germline lookup yields CDR1 SGHAT and CDR2 FQNNGV. The CDR3 has 12 residues. The V segment lost 7 bases and the J segment 3 bases; nucleotides outside the gene matches: 3.

This clonotype was detected only a few times. The chain recombines TRBV6-1 with TRBJ2-7; D call uncertain. Deletions cut 7 bases from V and 2 bases from J, with 15 bases between. The CDR3 loop spans 14 amino acids. The germline V gene encodes CDR1 MNHNS and CDR2 SASEGT. The DNA for the CDR3 is TGTGCCAGCAACGCAAAGTGGTACACCTACGAGCAGTACTTC. Its translation is CASNAKWYTYEQYF.

This clonotype was detected ten times or more. The chain uses TRBV12-3 or TRBV12-4 and TRBJ1-5, with D perhaps TRBD1 (6 bases). The CDR3 length is 13 residues. V was clipped by 6 bases and J by 4 bases, with 10 bases between them. The DNA of the CDR3 is TGTGCCAGCAGCTCGGACAGAAATCAGCCCCAGCATTTT. This translates into CASSSDRNQPQHF.